Below, 30 T cell receptor beta chains from the same sample are listed, as sequenced in a study of post-analysis software for immune sequencing data. Whole-study results and caveats: Included in a set of roughly five TRBV segments more frequent in patients than controls were TRBV5-6, TRBV5-1 and TRBV20-1.

These TCRs' antigens remain unknown. Unique molecular identifiers featured in each of the TCR beta cDNA libraries. Each CDR3 protein is one row after TCRdb ran MiXCR on the PCR reads. The data contain 600,000 to 750,000 distinct CDR3 sequences, around 64% of them singletons. Material: blood. The receptors here all came from a girl aged 2-10 years with multiple sclerosis.

The rearrangement uses TRBV6-5 and TRBJ2-7, with D possibly TRBD1 on 5 matching bases. The CDR3 contains 11 residues. Germline V gene data show CDR1 as MNHEY and CDR2 as SVGAGI. Trimming took off 7 bases at V and 6 bases at J, with 10 bases between the two ends. The CDR3 protein is CASKAGPEQYF. In DNA, the CDR3 is TGTGCCAGCAAGGCAGGGCCCGAGCAGTACTTC.

On this clonotype itself: Sequence at one end of the junction differs from germline and may be a read error. The CDR3 DNA follows: TGTGCTAGCAGCCTCGGGACAGGAAAGCCCTACGAGCAGTACTTC. Translating gives CASSLGTGKPYEQYF. V usage is TRBV7-7 and J usage is TRBJ2-7, with 8 nucleotides matching TRBD1. The CDR3 sequence is 15 residues long. Germline assignment: CDR1 SSHAT and CDR2 FNYEAQ (reference sequence).

The sample holds a few counts of this clonotype. The chain is built from TRBV6-5 and TRBJ2-3; TRBD1 matches 8 bases. In germline, CDR1 is MNHEY, CDR2 SVGAGI. The length of the CDR3 is 16 residues. After removal of 7 bases from V and 5 bases from J, the junction contained 14 bases not matched to a gene. The CDR3 spells CASMTGETGEVDTQYF. The CDR3, as DNA: TGTGCCAGCATGACGGGAGAGACAGGGGAGGTAGATACGCAGTATTTT.

This rearrangement joins TRBV12-3 or TRBV12-4 to TRBJ2-1, with D maybe TRBD1 (6 bases). Trimming shortened V by 5 bases and J by 9 bases, and 8 bases separated the two germline ends. CDR3 length: 11 amino acids. This CDR3 reads CASSTGFEQFF. In nucleotides, the CDR3 is TGTGCCAGCAGTACAGGGTTTGAGCAGTTCTTC.

V usage is TRBV29-1 and J usage is TRBJ2-7; no clear D. The V and J ends lost 4 bases and 1 base respectively, with 20 bases between them. CDR3 length: 16 residues. Germline-derived CDR1 and CDR2 are SQVTM and ANQGSEA. The CDR3 loop is CSVAIGSSPISYEQYF. The CDR3 nucleotides read TGCAGCGTTGCGATCGGAAGCTCCCCAATTTCCTACGAGCAGTACTTC.

The chain combines TRBV15 with TRBJ2-3; 8 nucleotides match TRBD1. Germline V gene lookup returns CDR1 LNHNV and CDR2 YYDKDF (reference sequence). This CDR3 region has 15 residues. Losses at the gene ends were 1 base for V and 0 bases for J; bases not matched to a gene: 0. The CDR3 DNA follows: TGTGCCACCAGCAGAGGACAGGGGAGCACAGATACGCAGTATTTT. Amino acids: CATSRGQGSTDTQYF.

The chain links TRBV29-1 to TRBJ1-5, with 9 bases identical to TRBD1. With 7 bases clipped from V and 4 bases from J, the junction kept 5 bases outside the gene matches. Germline assignment: CDR1 SQVTM and CDR2 ANQGSEA. CDR3 length: 13 residues. CDR3: CSAGTGQNQPQHF. In DNA form, the CDR3 reads TGCAGCGCGGGGACAGGGCAGAATCAGCCCCAGCATTTT.

This clonotype was seen a single time. This chain uses TRBV12-3 or TRBV12-4 with TRBJ2-5, with D perhaps TRBD2 (5 bases). The length of the CDR3 is 15 residues. Trimming cost V 3 bases and J 2 bases, with 13 bases left between them. In DNA, the CDR3 is TGTGCCAGCAGTTTGGTAGTTGGCGGGCAAGAGACCCAGTACTTC. Amino acid sequence: CASSLVVGGQETQYF.

In the case of this clonotype: One end of the junction varies from germline; a read error may be responsible. The rearrangement links TRBV4-1 to TRBJ1-2, with D tentatively TRBD1 (6 bases). This CDR3 region has 14 residues. Germline loops: CDR1 MGHRA, CDR2 YSYEKL. CDR3 DNA: TGCTCCAGCAGCCAAATTACAGGGATCCTCGGCTACACCTTC. Translating it yields CSSSQITGILGYTF.

The chain is built from TRBV20-1 and TRBJ2-1; TRBD1 might be the D (6 bases). V lost 5 bases, J lost 4 bases, and 15 bases lay in between. The CDR3 totals 14 residues. Germline CDR1 DFQATT, CDR2 SNEGSKA (reference sequence). The CDR3 DNA sequence: TGCAGTGCTCATCACAGGGCTCTATACAATGAGCAGTTCTTC. It translates to CSAHHRALYNEQFF.

This sequence joins TRBV11-2 and TRBJ2-1; D possibly corresponds to TRBD2 (5 bases). CDR1 SGHAT and CDR2 FQNNGV come from the germline V gene. V dropped 2 bases and J dropped 1 base, with 15 bases sitting between them. The CDR3 totals 17 residues. The CDR3 protein is CASSLYRATGSYNEQFF. CDR3 coding DNA: TGTGCCAGCAGCTTATATCGGGCTACGGGGTCCTACAATGAGCAGTTCTTC. The whole variable domain, remainder taken from reference TRBV11-2 and TRBJ2-1, is EAGVAQSPRYKIIEKRQSVAFWCNPISGHATLYWYQQILGQGPKLLIQFQNNGVVDDSQLPKDRFSAERLKGVDSTLKIQPAKLEDSAVYLCASSLYRATGSYNEQFFGPGTRLTVL.

This chain joins TRBV29-1 and TRBJ2-5; tentative D call: TRBD2 (6 bases). V lost 4 bases to trimming and J lost 4 bases, with 16 bases between them. The CDR3 spans 14 residues. Per germline, CDR1 SQVTM and CDR2 ANQGSEA. CDR3 region: CSVGGRQGGETQYF. The CDR3 DNA reads as TGCAGCGTTGGAGGTCGTCAGGGAGGAGAGACCCAGTACTTC.

The chain uses TRBV11-2 and TRBJ1-1; no reliable D call. CDR3 length: 11 amino acids. The germline V gene encodes CDR1 SGHAT and CDR2 FQNNGV. The ends were cut back, 5 bases at V and 10 bases at J, with 11 bases in the middle. The CDR3 bases are TGTGCCAGCAGCACGGATTACACAGCTTTCTTT. Translating gives CASSTDYTAFF.

The chain couples TRBV9 to TRBJ2-5; D might be TRBD2 (6 bases). The better agreement between TRBJ2-7 and the DNA end casts doubt on the J call. CDR1 and CDR2 (germline): SGDLS, YYNGEE. This CDR3 has 14 residues. The CDR3 loop reads CASSSGLTAYEQYF. In DNA, the CDR3 is TGTGCCAGCAGCTCGGGACTTACCGCATACGAGCAGTACTTC.

Worth noting for this clonotype: Sequence at one end of the junction differs from germline and may be a read error. The V gene is TRBV25-1, the J gene TRBJ2-7; D is undetermined. The J call may be in error: the DNA end matches TRBJ2-5 better. The CDR3 sequence is 15 residues long. Germline lookup yields CDR1 MGHDK and CDR2 SYGVNS. CDR3 sequence reads: CAGSDSLGFQETQYF. CDR3 nucleotide sequence: TGTGCCGGCAGTGATTCGCTGGGTTTCCAAGAGACCCAGTACTTC.

This rearrangement joins TRBV20-1 to TRBJ2-7, with TRBD2 matching 7 bases. The J call is in doubt because the DNA end fits TRBJ2-5 better. Per germline, CDR1 DFQATT and CDR2 SNEGSKA (reference sequence). This CDR3 region has 16 residues. CDR3 sequence: CSARDSRAGNDETQYF. CDR3 in DNA: TGCAGTGCTAGAGATTCCCGAGCGGGGAATGATGAGACCCAGTACTTC.

This clonotype has more than one count but fewer than ten. The V and J genes are TRBV20-1 and TRBJ2-1; D is uncertain. The CDR3 runs 13 residues. The V and J ends lost 0 bases and 6 bases respectively, with 9 bases between them. Germline loops: CDR1 DFQATT, CDR2 SNEGSKA (reference sequence). CDR3 sequence: CSARENALNEQFF. Written as DNA, the CDR3 is TGCAGTGCTAGAGAAAACGCCCTCAATGAGCAGTTCTTC.

This clonotype was detected only a few times. This rearrangement joins TRBV11-2 to TRBJ2-7; 10 bases agree with TRBD2. J gave up 4 bases and V 0 bases, and 6 bases lay outside the gene matches. There are 16 residues in the CDR3. Germline lookup yields CDR1 SGHAT and CDR2 FQNNGV. This CDR3 reads CASSLEPSGGLYEQYF. In DNA, the CDR3 is TGTGCCAGCAGCTTAGAACCTAGCGGGGGTCTATACGAGCAGTACTTC.

The chain recombines TRBV4-3 with TRBJ1-2; the D gene is possibly TRBD1 (5 bases). Trimming removed 0 bases from V and 2 bases from J, with 7 bases in between. The length of the CDR3 is 14 residues. Germline V CDR1 and CDR2: LGHNA, YSLEER. CDR3 DNA sequence: TGCGCCAGCAGCCAAGACAGACAGAACTATGGCTACACCTTC. Protein: CASSQDRQNYGYTF.

The gene calls are TRBV7-6 and TRBJ1-2; 7 bases align to TRBD1. CDR3 size: 13 residues. V was clipped by 4 bases and J by 8 bases; unmatched bases: 7. Germline values: CDR1 SGHVS, CDR2 FNYEAQ. CDR3 bases: TGTGCCAGCAGCTCTACAGGGGCGCGGGGCTACACCTTC. This sequence encodes CASSSTGARGYTF. Complete variable domain (other parts from reference TRBV7-6 and TRBJ1-2): GAGVSQSPRYKVTKRGQDVALRCDPISGHVSLYWYRQALGQGPEFLTYFNYEAQQDKSGLPNDRFSAERPEGSISTLTIQRTEQRDSAMYRCASSSTGARGYTFGSGTRLTVV.

The genes are TRBV6-2 or TRBV6-3 and TRBJ2-4; TRBD1 or TRBD2 may be the D gene (5 bases each). The CDR3 is made up of 17 amino acids. Germline V CDR1 and CDR2: MNHEY, SVGEGT. The V end lost 4 bases, the J end lost 0 bases, and 16 bases lay between the germline ends. The CDR3 sequence is CASSWTGTPLAKNIQYF. In DNA, the CDR3 is TGTGCCAGCAGTTGGACCGGGACCCCCTTAGCCAAAAACATTCAGTACTTC.

This clonotype has just a few counts. This chain uses TRBV5-1 with TRBJ2-5; possible D gene TRBD1, 6 bases. The V end was cut by 4 bases, the J end by 1 base, with 11 bases between. This CDR3 has 14 amino acids. The germline CDR1 and CDR2 sequences are SGHRS and YFSETQ. CDR3 coding DNA: TGCGCCAGCAGCGCCGGACAGTTCCAAGAGACCCAGTACTTC. Amino acids: CASSAGQFQETQYF. Drawing the rest from reference TRBV5-1 and TRBJ2-5, the complete variable domain is KAGVTQTPRYLIKTRGQQVTLSCSPISGHRSVSWYQQTPGQGLQFLFEYFSETQRNKGNFPGRFSGRQFSNSRSEMNVSTLELGDSALYLCASSAGQFQETQYFGPGTRLLVL.

This clonotype was recorded once. The V and J genes are TRBV2 and TRBJ2-5, with 9 bases fitting TRBD1. Germline V gene sequence: CDR1 SNHLY, CDR2 FYNNEI. The CDR3 has 13 residues. Losses at the gene ends were 8 bases for V and 3 bases for J; bases not matched to a gene: 4. In nucleotides, the CDR3 is TGTGCCAGCCTTGGGACAGGGAAAGAGACCCAGTACTTC. Protein product: CASLGTGKETQYF.

This clonotype was seen a handful of times. This sequence joins TRBV20-1 and TRBJ2-1; D uncertain. CDR3 size: 11 residues. From germline, CDR1 is DFQATT and CDR2 SNEGSKA (reference sequence). V was cut by 4 bases and J by 9 bases, with 10 bases left in between. The CDR3 here is CSAKRLGEQFF. CDR3 nucleotide sequence: TGCAGTGCTAAGCGCTTGGGTGAGCAGTTCTTC.

The CDR3 DNA follows: TGCGCCGGCTGGACAGGGGGCCCCAGCACAGATACGCAGTATTTT. The encoded protein is CAGWTGGPSTDTQYF. This chain uses TRBV5-1 with TRBJ2-3; 11 positions match TRBD1. The CDR3 loop spans 15 amino acids. Germline V gene data show CDR1 as SGHRS and CDR2 as YFSETQ. The V segment lost 10 bases and the J segment 0 bases; nucleotides outside the gene matches: 7.

The chain has TRBV27 and TRBJ2-5; possible D gene TRBD2, 5 bases. The J call may be mistaken, given a closer DNA end match to TRBJ2-7. This CDR3 has 13 residues. Germline loops: CDR1 MNHEY, CDR2 SMNVEV (reference sequence). The CDR3 DNA sequence: TGTGCCAGCAGCCCTACGGCTAGCCACGAGCAGTACTTC. As protein: CASSPTASHEQYF.

The rearrangement joins TRBV10-3 to TRBJ2-3, with 8 bases matching TRBD2. Germline lookup yields CDR1 ENHRY and CDR2 SYGVKD. V was pared by 10 bases and J by 6 bases, with 9 bases of the junction left unmatched. The CDR3 has 13 amino acids. The CDR3 reads CATGRAGPDTQYF. DNA of the CDR3: TGTGCCACCGGGAGGGCAGGGCCCGATACGCAGTATTTT.

This clonotype was seen many times. The rearrangement links TRBV29-1 to TRBJ1-2, with D possibly being TRBD1 (5 bases). Trimming removed 3 bases at V and 4 bases at J, with 9 bases between. Germline lookup yields CDR1 SQVTM and CDR2 ANQGSEA. CDR3 length: 12 amino acids. CDR3 coding DNA: TGCAGCGTTGAGGGGCAGGGCTATGGCTACACCTTC. Its protein product is CSVEGQGYGYTF.

The chain carries TRBV6-5 and TRBJ2-3; no firm D call. The germline V gene has CDR1 MNHEY and CDR2 SVGAGI. V was shortened by 6 bases and J by 6 bases, with 13 bases between the two germline ends. The CDR3 runs 13 residues. CDR3 loop: CASREGELDTQYF. Written as DNA, the CDR3 is TGTGCCAGCAGGGAAGGTGAATTGGATACGCAGTATTTT.

A single count supports this clonotype. This sequence joins TRBV12-3 or TRBV12-4 and TRBJ2-4; the match to TRBD1 covers 9 bases. The J call may be mistaken, given a closer DNA end match to TRBJ2-5. CDR3 length: 15 amino acids. CDR3 sequence reads: CASMGGTGLVETQYF. The CDR3, as DNA: TGTGCCAGCATGGGGGGGACAGGGCTTGTAGAGACCCAGTACTTC.